The clone carrying this T cell receptor (beta chain) was detected once. Its matching antigen is unknown. The data were obtained in a study of T cell responses to AZD1222 COVID-19 vaccine. Study in general: Recipients boosted at about 4 weeks or about 12 weeks are pooled. Study results and limitations: Repertoires in all cases were sampled only once the peak T cell response had passed. White British people made up most donors, females outnumbered males, and clonal diversity was possibly underestimated. Following two doses of AZD1222, Spike-specific TCR breadth and depth rose.

Trimming took 4 bases from V and 3 from J, leaving 10 bases between them. This CDR3 contains 14 residues. Germline V lookup: CDR1 SGHDN, CDR2 FVKESK. The method was immunoSEQ multiplex PCR; TCRdb's version includes in-frame clones alone and lacks a portion of them. The table lists some 120,000 clones, approximately 87% of them singletons. The sequence derives from an adult in good health. The chain couples TRBV14 to TRBJ2-1, with D perhaps TRBD1 (5 bases). The material sequenced was peripheral blood, taken on day 0 of AZD1222 vaccination. In nucleotides, the CDR3 is TGTGCCAGCAGCCCCTGGGGCCTCTACAATGAGCAGTTCTTC. Its protein product is CASSPWGLYNEQFF.